This is a list of T cell receptor beta chains from one sample in a study of blood T cell repertoires in COVID-19. This table comes from immunoSEQ multiplex PCR, and its TCRdb copy is limited to in-frame clones, with some not included. Found here are under 130,000 clones, around nine tenths of them singletons; the top ten hold 17%. Sequenced material: peripheral blood. Every receptor here comes from a woman aged 80 or over in a cohort sampled during active COVID-19. CDR3s include the opening cysteine and the closing phenylalanine or tryptophan. Each record gives: D gene, V gene, clone size, J gene, CDR3 protein, CDR3 DNA. The D gene is left open where the match is weak. Not every row has a clone size; where given, it reads once, few, many or a size class.

D: .
V: TRBV5-1
size: .
J: TRBJ2-5
CDR3: CASSLGEETQYF
DNA: TGCGCCAGCAGCTTGGGAGAAGAGACCCAGTACTTC

D: .
V: TRBV7-8
size: .
J: TRBJ1-2
CDR3: CASSLGGRINRYGYTF
DNA: TGTGCCAGCAGCTTAGGAGGCCGCATCAATCGCTATGGCTACACCTTC

D: TRBD1
V: TRBV19
size: .
J: TRBJ1-1
CDR3: CASSISLGGAEAFF
DNA: TGTGCCAGTAGTATCAGTTTAGGGGGCGCGGAAGCTTTCTTT

D: TRBD1
V: TRBV14
size: once
J: TRBJ1-2
CDR3: CASSDGTGGLYGYTF
DNA: TGTGCCAGCAGCGACGGGACAGGGGGCCTTTATGGCTACACCTTC

D: .
V: TRBV25-1
size: .
J: TRBJ1-1
CDR3: CASSPLQGWAEAFF
DNA: TGTGCCAGCAGCCCCCTACAGGGTTGGGCTGAAGCTTTCTTT

D: TRBD2
V: TRBV6-5
size: .
J: TRBJ2-5
CDR3: CASSLAGGQETQYF
DNA: TGTGCCAGCAGTCTAGCGGGAGGCCAAGAGACCCAGTACTTC

D: TRBD1
V: TRBV28
size: .
J: TRBJ2-1
CDR3: CASSQTGQGAANEQFF
DNA: TGTGCCAGCAGCCAAACCGGACAGGGGGCTGCTAATGAGCAGTTCTTC

D: .
V: TRBV5-6
size: .
J: TRBJ2-4
CDR3: CASRQSEVAKNIQYF
DNA: TGTGCCAGCAGGCAATCTGAGGTTGCCAAAAACATTCAGTACTTC

D: TRBD1
V: TRBV6-5
size: .
J: TRBJ2-1
CDR3: CASSYGQSQGAKQFF
DNA: TGTGCCAGCAGTTACGGTCAAAGCCAGGGGGCGAAGCAGTTCTTC

D: TRBD1
V: TRBV19
size: .
J: TRBJ1-2
CDR3: CASSTTGGPYYGYTF
DNA: TGTGCCAGTAGTACCACAGGGGGACCGTACTATGGCTACACCTTC

D: TRBD1
V: TRBV7-6
size: .
J: TRBJ1-2
CDR3: CASSLDRGGYTF
DNA: TGTGCCAGCAGCTTGGACAGGGGGGGCTACACCTTC

D: .
V: TRBV6-5
size: .
J: TRBJ2-7
CDR3: CASSYGAGEQYF
DNA: TGTGCCAGCAGTTACGGGGCGGGGGAGCAGTACTTC

D: TRBD2
V: TRBV3-1/TRBV3-2
size: .
J: TRBJ2-5
CDR3: CASSRTSVGETQYF
DNA: TGTGCCAGCAGCCGGACTAGCGTCGGGGAGACCCAGTACTTC

D: .
V: TRBV6-4
size: .
J: TRBJ2-3
CDR3: CASSGPRLPTDTQYF
DNA: TGTGCCAGCAGCGGTCCTCGCCTGCCTACAGATACGCAGTATTTT

D: TRBD1
V: TRBV10-2
size: .
J: TRBJ2-7
CDR3: CASSEGTGARKQYF
DNA: TGCGCCAGCAGTGAGGGCACAGGGGCCCGAAAGCAGTACTTC

D: .
V: TRBV30
size: .
J: TRBJ1-1
CDR3: CAWSMSPIQAEAFF
DNA: TGTGCCTGGAGTATGAGTCCCATCCAGGCTGAAGCTTTCTTT

D: .
V: TRBV9
size: .
J: TRBJ2-2
CDR3: CASSADRGGRGGELFF
DNA: TGTGCCAGCAGCGCCGACAGGGGAGGGAGAGGCGGGGAGCTGTTTTTT

D: TRBD2
V: TRBV2
size: .
J: TRBJ2-1
CDR3: CASSEEGRGAYNEQFF
DNA: TGTGCCAGCAGTGAAGAGGGGCGGGGGGCCTACAATGAGCAGTTCTTC

D: TRBD2
V: TRBV29-1
size: once
J: TRBJ2-1
CDR3: CSVASAGGVEQFF
DNA: TGCAGCGTTGCCTCGGCGGGAGGGGTTGAGCAGTTCTTC

D: TRBD1
V: TRBV6-5
size: .
J: TRBJ2-7
CDR3: CASRTGGYEQYF
DNA: TGTGCCAGCAGGACAGGGGGGTACGAGCAGTACTTC

D: .
V: TRBV6-5
size: .
J: TRBJ2-4
CDR3: CASSYSVSTVIQYF
DNA: TGTGCCAGCAGTTACTCGGTTTCGACAGTAATTCAGTACTTC

D: .
V: TRBV5-4
size: .
J: TRBJ1-1
CDR3: CASSFQETPEAFF
DNA: TGTGCCAGCAGCTTCCAGGAAACCCCTGAAGCTTTCTTT

D: TRBD1
V: TRBV28
size: once
J: TRBJ1-1
CDR3: CAAHTGGLMNTEAFF
DNA: TGTGCCGCTCATACAGGGGGCCTCATGAACACTGAAGCTTTCTTT

D: .
V: TRBV3-1/TRBV3-2
size: .
J: TRBJ2-1
CDR3: CASSQGLGGGEQFF
DNA: TGTGCCAGCAGCCAAGGGCTAGGAGGAGGTGAGCAGTTCTTC